Listed here are 9 T cell receptor beta chains from one sample, sequenced in a study of PD-1 blockade in mismatch repair-deficient tumors (dated by TCRdb to the late 2010s). Libraries were made using the immunoSEQ multiplex PCR assay. Imported from immuneACCESS, the table was reduced by TCRdb to in-frame sequences with V and J called. These copies leave out some clones; in studies compared against another copy, an unresolved V gene accounts for under half, and the cause of the remainder is not known. The sample has about 40,000 clones on record, roughly 84% of them singletons. The ten largest clones add up to roughly 3.9% of the sample. The sample consisted of peripheral blood, taken roughly 75 weeks after starting pembrolizumab. The receptors stem from an adult with mismatch repair-deficient cancer.

J is TRBJ2-2 and V is TRBV5-1, with D possibly matching TRBD1 (6 bases). CDR1 is SGHRS and CDR2 is YFSETQ in the germline V gene. This CDR3 contains 16 residues. V was clipped by 4 bases and J by 0 bases, with 13 bases between them. CDR3 coding DNA: TGCGCCAGCAGCGAGGACAGTTTAACGAACACCGGGGAGCTGTTTTTT. Translated, it gives CASSEDSLTNTGELFF.

The J gene is TRBJ2-7, the V gene TRBV5-4, with 8 bases lining up with TRBD1. V lost 4 bases and J lost 3; bases outside the gene matches: 12. Per the germline V gene, CDR1 is SGHNT and CDR2 is YYREEE (reference sequence). The CDR3 is 16 amino acids. CDR3: CASSTRVGTGNYEQYF. CDR3 DNA sequence: TGTGCCAGCAGCACTAGGGTCGGGACAGGCAACTACGAGCAGTACTTC.

V usage is TRBV11-2 and J usage is TRBJ2-7; D is uncertain. The germline V gene has CDR1 SGHAT and CDR2 FQNNGV. Between the trimmed V and J ends, which lost 5 bases and 0 bases, there was a span of 14 bases. This CDR3 is built from 15 residues. In DNA, the CDR3 is TGTGCCAGCAGCCTCGGACGGGCGATCTCCTACGAGCAGTACTTC. It yields the protein CASSLGRAISYEQYF.

The rearrangement links TRBV30 to TRBJ1-1; D is unclear. CDR1 and CDR2 from the germline V gene are GTSNPN and SVGIG (reference sequence). Trimming removed 3 bases from V and 0 bases from J, with 11 bases in between. The CDR3 sequence is 14 residues long. The CDR3 loop is CAWRLPLVNTEAFF. The CDR3 DNA reads TGTGCCTGGAGGTTGCCCCTGGTGAACACTGAAGCTTTCTTT. Filled out from reference TRBV30 and TRBJ1-1, the complete variable domain reads SQTIHQWPATLVQPVGSPLSLECTVEGTSNPNLYWYRQAAGRGLQLLFYSVGIGQISSEVPQNLSASRPQDRQFILSSKKLLLSDSGFYLCAWRLPLVNTEAFFGQGTRLTVV.

This clone was observed a few times. The CDR3 DNA sequence: TGTGCCAGCAGCTTAGTAGCAGGGTGGAACGGGGAGCTGTTTTTT. Translating gives CASSLVAGWNGELFF. The V call is TRBV11-3, the J call TRBJ2-2; perhaps TRBD1 as D (5 bases). The CDR3 sequence is 15 residues long. Per germline, CDR1 SGHNT and CDR2 YENEEA. V lost 1 base to trimming and J lost 7 bases, with 13 bases between them.

The CDR3 bases are TGTGCCAGCAGCTTGGTCCGACAAGAGACCCAGTACTTC. Translation gives CASSLVRQETQYF. V is TRBV5-4 and J is TRBJ2-5; D not certain. Germline V gene lookup returns CDR1 SGHNT and CDR2 YYREEE (reference sequence). Trimming removed 0 bases at V and 2 bases at J, with 5 bases between. There are 13 residues in the CDR3.

The chain links TRBV29-1 to TRBJ2-3; the match to TRBD2 covers 8 bases. Trimming took 5 bases from V and 10 from J; bases not matched to a gene: 8. CDR3 length: 12 residues. The germline CDR1 and CDR2 sequences are SQVTM and ANQGSEA. As DNA, the CDR3 is TGCAGCGTTAATCCTAGCGGGTCTCCGCAGTATTTT. Translated, it gives CSVNPSGSPQYF.

The CDR3 here is CASGDRAGNTIYF. The CDR3 nucleotides read TGTGCCAGCGGCGACAGGGCTGGAAACACCATATATTTT. The V and J genes are TRBV7-9 and TRBJ1-3; 7 bases map to TRBD1. The length of the CDR3 is 13 residues. Germline V gene sequence: CDR1 SEHNR, CDR2 FQNEAQ (reference sequence). V lost 8 bases to trimming and J lost 2 bases; unmatched junction nucleotides: 3.

This clone was seen more than once but under ten times. The chain couples TRBV7-2 to TRBJ2-3; D remains unclear. Trimming pared 1 base from V and 1 base from J, leaving 6 bases between. The germline V gene has CDR1 SGHTA and CDR2 FQGNSA. This CDR3 has 14 residues. In DNA, the CDR3 is TGTGCCAGCAGCTTAGGACCGCGCACAGATACGCAGTATTTT. Its translation: CASSLGPRTDTQYF.